These 23 T cell receptor beta chains share one sample of origin, sequenced in a study of T cell responses to AZD1222 COVID-19 vaccine. Sequencing used immunoSEQ multiplex PCR; TCRdb keeps in-frame clones, though not all of them. The profile shows over 70,000 clones, about 83% of them singletons. The sample consisted of peripheral blood, taken 28 days after the second dose of the MenACWY control vaccine. All receptors come from an adult who received the MenACWY meningococcal vaccine as a control.

The chain carries TRBV9 and TRBJ1-1, with 8 bases matching TRBD1. V shed 7 bases, J shed 6 bases, and the junction held 8 bases outside the gene matches. This CDR3 is 13 amino acids long. CDR1 and CDR2 from the germline V gene are SGDLS and YYNGEE. CDR3: CASGETGASEAFF. The CDR3 bases are TGTGCCAGCGGGGAGACAGGGGCGTCTGAAGCTTTCTTT.

There are a few counts of this clone. The gene calls are TRBV19 and TRBJ2-1; D remains ambiguous. Germline-derived CDR1 and CDR2 are LNHDA and SQIVND (reference sequence). V lost 6 bases and J lost 6, with 6 bases in between. The CDR3 length is 11 residues. This CDR3 reads CASSSGNEQFF. The CDR3 DNA is TGTGCCAGTAGCTCTGGCAATGAGCAGTTCTTC.

The rearrangement joins TRBV5-1 to TRBJ2-3; the D gene could be TRBD1 or TRBD2 (5 bases each). This CDR3 is 15 amino acids long. From germline, CDR1 is SGHRS and CDR2 YFSETQ. Between the trimmed V and J ends, which lost 0 bases and 6 bases, there was a span of 14 bases. The CDR3 loop reads CASSLVGTPPDTQYF. The CDR3 region has the DNA TGCGCCAGCAGCTTGGTTGGGACCCCCCCTGATACGCAGTATTTT.

The rearrangement uses TRBV19 and TRBJ1-1, with 7 bases that match TRBD1. J gave up 8 bases and V 4 bases, and 4 bases lay outside the gene matches. Germline loops: CDR1 LNHDA, CDR2 SQIVND (reference sequence). The CDR3 spans 12 residues. CDR3 in amino acids: CASSRRTGEAFF. The CDR3 DNA reads as TGTGCCAGTAGTAGGAGGACAGGAGAAGCTTTCTTT.

Remarks on this clone: One end of the junction varies from germline; a read error may be responsible. The chain employs TRBV7-2 and TRBJ2-4; D may be TRBD1 (7 bases). Germline V lookup: CDR1 SGHTA, CDR2 FQGNSA. The CDR3 length is 14 residues. DNA of the CDR3: TGTGCCAGCAGCCGTATCGCGGGACCGGGACAGTACCACTTC. It encodes CASSRIAGPGQYHF.

The chain carries TRBV5-1 and TRBJ2-1, with TRBD1 as a possible D gene (5 bases). Trimming took off 8 bases at V and 5 bases at J, with 17 bases between the two ends. The CDR3 runs to 14 residues. Germline V gives CDR1 SGHRS, CDR2 YFSETQ. For the CDR3, the DNA is TGCGCCAGTATTGTGGGCCCAGGGAACAATGAGCAGTTCTTC. Protein product: CASIVGPGNNEQFF.

This clone was seen once. This CDR3 is CASRPSDRSNQPQHF. The CDR3 nucleotides are TGTGCCAGTAGGCCCTCGGACAGGAGCAATCAGCCCCAGCATTTT. The chain recombines TRBV19 with TRBJ1-5; 7 nucleotides align to TRBD1. With 6 bases clipped from V and 1 base from J, the junction kept 6 bases outside the gene matches. The CDR3 extends over 15 amino acids. Per germline, CDR1 LNHDA and CDR2 SQIVND (reference sequence). The full variable domain, rest sourced from reference TRBV19 and TRBJ1-5, is DGGITQSPKYLFRKEGQNVTLSCEQNLNHDAMYWYRQDPGQGLRLIYYSQIVNDFQKGDIAEGYSVSREKKESFPLTVTSAQKNPTAFYLCASRPSDRSNQPQHFGDGTRLSIL.

V and J are TRBV7-2 and TRBJ2-3; 13 bases line up with TRBD2. The CDR3 contains 14 residues. In germline, CDR1 is SGHTA, CDR2 FQGNSA. Losses at the gene ends were 3 bases for V and 6 bases for J; bases not matched to a gene: 0. The CDR3, as DNA: TGTGCCAGCAGCTTGGGACTAGCGGGGGATACGCAGTATTTT. This gives the protein CASSLGLAGDTQYF. The variable domain in full, with the rest retrieved from reference TRBV7-2 and TRBJ2-3, is GAGVSQSPSNKVTEKGKDVELRCDPISGHTALYWYRQSLGQGLEFLIYFQGNSAPDKSGLPSDRFSAERTGGSVSTLTIQRTQQEDSAVYLCASSLGLAGDTQYFGPGTRLTVL.

The rearrangement joins TRBV28 to TRBJ1-6; D might be TRBD1 (5 bases). Trimming pared 8 bases from V and 10 bases from J, leaving 24 bases between. Germline-derived CDR1 and CDR2 are MDHEN and SYDVKM. This CDR3 has 16 amino acids. For the CDR3, the DNA is TGTGCCAGCGGGGGTAGCCGGATTTTGGGTAACTCACCCCTCCACTTT. This translates into CASGGSRILGNSPLHF.

The chain uses TRBV27 and TRBJ2-7; perhaps TRBD1 as D (6 bases). The CDR3 is 15 residues long. CDR1 and CDR2 from the germline V gene are MNHEY and SMNVEV (reference sequence). V shed 7 bases and J shed 3 bases, with 19 bases lying between them. DNA of the CDR3: TGTGCCAGCAAAGAGACAGGTGTGGACTTCTACGAGCAGTACTTC. It codes for CASKETGVDFYEQYF.

This rearrangement joins TRBV7-6 to TRBJ1-1, with D possibly TRBD1 on 5 matching bases. Germline lookup yields CDR1 SGHVS and CDR2 FNYEAQ. V lost 5 bases, J lost 4 bases, and 23 bases lay in between. The CDR3 runs 17 residues. CDR3 sequence: CASSPRPPTGMSTEAFF. CDR3 in DNA: TGTGCCAGCAGCCCGAGGCCCCCCACAGGAATGAGCACTGAAGCTTTCTTT.

This clone came up a few times. The chain carries TRBV4-2 and TRBJ2-2; D not certain. The CDR3 is 12 amino acids. Germline CDR1 and CDR2: LGHNA and YNFKEQ. V lost 4 bases and J 0 bases, leaving 0 bases between the germline ends. The CDR3 bases are TGTGCCAGCAGCCCGAACACCGGGGAGCTGTTTTTT. Its translation is CASSPNTGELFF.

The chain employs TRBV19 and TRBJ1-1; the match to TRBD1 covers 7 bases. Germline values: CDR1 LNHDA, CDR2 SQIVND (reference sequence). V shed 4 bases and J 4 bases; nucleotides not matched to a gene: 6. The CDR3 is 14 amino acids. CDR3 sequence reads: CASSSPGGGTEAFF. In DNA form, the CDR3 reads TGTGCCAGTAGTAGCCCAGGGGGAGGCACTGAAGCTTTCTTT.

The rearrangement links TRBV27 to TRBJ1-6; D unresolved. This CDR3 is built from 14 residues. CDR1 and CDR2 (germline): MNHEY, SMNVEV (reference sequence). V shed 4 bases and J shed 8 bases, with 12 bases lying between them. The CDR3 DNA is TGTGCCAGCAGTTCGACTCCGAGAGATTCACCCCTCCACTTT. Amino acids: CASSSTPRDSPLHF.

V gene TRBV2 combines with J gene TRBJ2-1, with 10 nucleotides matching TRBD2. Germline lookup yields CDR1 SNHLY and CDR2 FYNNEI. J gave up 14 bases and V 5 bases, and 9 bases lay outside the gene matches. The CDR3 has 13 residues. In nucleotides, the CDR3 is TGTGCCAGCAGTTTAGGCCAGCGGGGGGGGAAGTTCTTC. This sequence encodes CASSLGQRGGKFF.

V usage is TRBV5-1 and J usage is TRBJ2-2; D is uncertain. The length of the CDR3 is 13 residues. The V end was cut by 5 bases, the J end by 7 bases, with 12 bases between. The V gene's germline CDR1 is SGHRS and CDR2 YFSETQ. CDR3 DNA: TGCGCCAGCAGGGCTAGTTTTGACGGGGAGCTGTTTTTT. Amino acid sequence: CASRASFDGELFF.

The V gene is TRBV11-1, the J gene TRBJ1-3; D unresolved. This CDR3 is 13 amino acids long. The germline V and J ends were trimmed by 4 bases and 4 bases, with 8 bases remaining between them. CDR1 is SGHAT and CDR2 is FQDESV in the germline V gene (reference sequence). CDR3: CASSSGLGNTIYF. CDR3 coding DNA: TGTGCCAGCAGCTCGGGCCTCGGAAACACCATATATTTT. The full variable domain, in which reference TRBV11-1 and TRBJ1-3 provide the parts outside the CDR3, is EAEVAQSPRYKITEKSQAVAFWCDPISGHATLYWYRQILGQGPELLVQFQDESVVDDSQLPKDRFSAERLKGVDSTLKIQPAELGDSAMYLCASSSGLGNTIYFGEGSWLTVV.

The chain couples TRBV6-5 to TRBJ2-3; weak D call: TRBD1 (6 bases). The CDR3 covers 15 residues. The germline V gene has CDR1 MNHEY and CDR2 SVGAGI. The V end was cut by 8 bases, the J end by 0 bases, with 15 bases between. As DNA, the CDR3 is TGTGCCAGCCGCGACAGGATGACTAGCACAGATACGCAGTATTTT. Its protein is CASRDRMTSTDTQYF.

This sequence joins TRBV7-9 and TRBJ1-1; D gene uncertain. V lost 4 bases and J lost 3, with 12 bases in between. The CDR3 length is 14 residues. Germline V gene lookup returns CDR1 SEHNR and CDR2 FQNEAQ (reference sequence). The CDR3 spells CASSSKYSDTEAFF. The CDR3 DNA reads as TGTGCCAGCAGCTCGAAGTATTCGGACACTGAAGCTTTCTTT.

The chain combines TRBV6-5 with TRBJ1-4, with D maybe TRBD1 (5 bases). CDR3 size: 14 residues. Per the germline V gene, CDR1 is MNHEY and CDR2 is SVGAGI. V gave up 2 bases and J gave up 7 bases, with 11 bases separating them. CDR3 DNA sequence: TGTGCCAGCAGTTACAGTCATAGGGGTGAAAAACTGTTTTTT. Its protein product is CASSYSHRGEKLFF.

The V gene is TRBV18, the J gene TRBJ2-1; 11 bases align to TRBD2. This CDR3 spans 17 amino acids. V was pared by 2 bases and J by 7 bases, with 10 bases of the junction left unmatched. CDR1 and CDR2 from the germline V gene are KGHSH and LQKENI. The CDR3 bases are TGTGCCAGCTCACCATCACTAGCGGGGGCCTCGGGTAATGAGCAGTTCTTC. Translation gives CASSPSLAGASGNEQFF.

The J gene is TRBJ2-1, the V gene TRBV4-2; the D gene is possibly TRBD2 (5 bases). The V end was cut by 2 bases, the J end by 12 bases, with 17 bases between. From germline, CDR1 is LGHNA and CDR2 YNFKEQ. The CDR3 is made up of 14 amino acids. CDR3: CASSQLYRLEGQFF. CDR3 bases: TGTGCCAGCAGCCAACTTTACCGCCTAGAGGGGCAGTTCTTC.

This clone was observed a single time. This chain joins TRBV6-5 and TRBJ2-7, with D possibly being TRBD1 (6 bases). The CDR3 consists of 14 residues. V lost 7 bases, J lost 3 bases, and 16 bases lay in between. CDR1 and CDR2 from the germline V gene are MNHEY and SVGAGI. The CDR3: CASTGIGGVYEQYF. The CDR3 DNA reads TGTGCCAGCACGGGCATTGGGGGCGTCTACGAGCAGTACTTC.